The rows below give T cell receptor beta chains drawn from one sample of a study of cytomegalovirus exposure and HLA in healthy donors. Using immunoSEQ multiplex PCR, the repertoire was profiled, and TCRdb retains in-frame clones only, with some absent. The sample has about 79,000 clones; more than 85% are singletons. Sequencing was performed on PBMCs. Receptors originate from a woman in her thirties in good health and CMV-seronegative. Both conserved end residues are part of each CDR3. D genes are given only for firm matches. Expanded clones are given a class, and other clones once, few, many or no size at all.

CDR3	DNA	D	size	V	J
CASSLTYQSNQPQHF	TGTGCCAGCAGTTTAACCTACCAAAGCAATCAGCCCCAGCATTTT	NA	NA	TRBV27	TRBJ1-5
CASSPGTAATNEKLFF	TGCGCCAGCAGCCCAGGGACTGCGGCAACTAATGAAAAACTGTTTTTT	NA	NA	TRBV5-1	TRBJ1-4
CASSLGQGALNTQYF	TGTGCCAGCAGCTTAGGTCAGGGGGCGCTTAATACGCAGTATTTT	TRBD1	NA	TRBV7-2	TRBJ2-3
CASSPRGPVTEAFF	TGTGCCAGCAGTCCCAGGGGGCCGGTCACTGAAGCTTTCTTT	TRBD1	few	TRBV6-6	TRBJ1-1
CASKDAGGYEQYF	TGTGCCAGCAAAGACGCGGGTGGTTACGAGCAGTACTTC	NA	NA	TRBV6-1	TRBJ2-7
CASRDTGTGGLNEQFF	TGTGCCAGTAGAGACACCGGGACAGGAGGCCTTAATGAGCAGTTCTTC	TRBD1	few	TRBV19	TRBJ2-1
CASSEAGGNQPQHF	TGTGCCAGCAGTGAAGCAGGGGGCAATCAGCCCCAGCATTTT	NA	medium-sized	TRBV6-1	TRBJ1-5
CASSNGQGGDEAFF	TGCGCCAGCAGCAATGGACAGGGAGGTGATGAAGCTTTCTTT	TRBD1	NA	TRBV5-1	TRBJ1-1
CASNAGTIINEQFF	TGTGCCAGCAACGCCGGGACAATAATAAATGAGCAGTTCTTC	NA	NA	TRBV9	TRBJ2-1
CASSQQLPPTDTQYF	TGTGCCAGCAGTCAGCAACTACCACCCACAGATACGCAGTATTTT	NA	NA	TRBV14	TRBJ2-3
CASSSRGGGQLRGYTF	TGTGCCAGCAGTTCCCGGGGGGGAGGGCAGCTTAGGGGCTACACCTTC	NA	NA	TRBV28	TRBJ1-2
CASSPGTGTGVAEQYF	TGTGCCAGCAGCCCTGGGACCGGGACAGGGGTGGCCGAGCAGTACTTC	TRBD1	NA	TRBV7-3	TRBJ2-7
CASSEPDRGGSQPQHF	TGCGCCAGCAGTGAGCCGGACAGGGGGGGGAGTCAGCCCCAGCATTTT	TRBD1	NA	TRBV10-2	TRBJ1-5
CAWSGWTGRTTEAFF	TGTGCCTGGAGTGGGTGGACAGGGAGAACGACTGAAGCTTTCTTT	TRBD1	NA	TRBV30	TRBJ1-1
CASSFSETQYF	TGCGCCAGCAGCTTCTCAGAGACCCAGTACTTC	NA	NA	TRBV5-1	TRBJ2-5
CASRGLEFNEQFF	TGCGCCAGCAGGGGACTAGAGTTCAATGAGCAGTTCTTC	TRBD2	NA	TRBV4-1	TRBJ2-1
CASSLEARGETQYF	TGTGCCAGCAGTTTGGAGGCCAGGGGAGAGACCCAGTACTTC	NA	NA	TRBV27	TRBJ2-5
CAISNLQGTGELFF	TGTGCCATCAGTAATCTACAGGGCACCGGGGAGCTGTTTTTT	NA	NA	TRBV10-3	TRBJ2-2
CASSLTGANYGYTF	TGTGCCAGCTCACTCACAGGGGCTAACTATGGCTACACCTTC	TRBD1	NA	TRBV18	TRBJ1-2
CASKDRVQPQHF	TGTGCCAGCAAGGACAGGGTACAGCCCCAGCATTTT	TRBD1	NA	TRBV6-5	TRBJ1-5
CASSATGSYEQYF	TGTGCCAGCAGCGCCACAGGGAGTTACGAGCAGTACTTC	NA	NA	TRBV9	TRBJ2-7
CASSSPQQGSRFGYTF	TGTGCCAGCAGTTCTCCGCAACAGGGTAGTCGATTTGGCTACACCTTC	NA	once	TRBV28	TRBJ1-2